The clone carrying this TCR beta chain was counted many times. The antigen remains unidentified. This record belongs to a study of regulatory T cells in long-lasting Graves disease. Study-level information: Those Graves' patients who were newly diagnosed had been on antithyroid drugs under 3 months. Study observations and caveats: Authors noted too few samples as a limitation. Favored usage of TRBV28, TRBJ1-2 and TRBJ2-5 was recorded in persistent disease. Persistent Graves' patients possessed reduced TCR diversity relative to recently diagnosed ones.

Regarding time point: newly diagnosed GD, antithyroid drugs for less than 3 months. PBMC RNA served as the TCR library source. Arm-PCR with iRepertoire HTBI primers amplified the CDR3 regions for these TCR beta libraries. TCRdb reprocessed the multiplex PCR reads with MiXCR, giving one entry per CDR3 protein. The sample lists hundreds of thousands of distinct CDR3 sequences; approximately 20% were seen once. Trimming removed 0 bases from V and 6 bases from J, with 7 bases in between. The CDR3 is 13 amino acids. Germline CDR1 reads LNHNV; CDR2 reads YYDKDF (reference sequence). The starting material was peripheral blood mononuclear cells (PBMCs), obtained at new diagnosis, from a patient treated with antithyroid drugs. The source of this sequence is a female donor with Graves disease. The V gene is TRBV15, the J gene TRBJ2-3; D gene uncertain. CDR3 amino acids: CATSRDRRDTQYF. CDR3 coding DNA: TGTGCCACCAGCAGAGATCGCAGGGATACGCAGTATTTT.